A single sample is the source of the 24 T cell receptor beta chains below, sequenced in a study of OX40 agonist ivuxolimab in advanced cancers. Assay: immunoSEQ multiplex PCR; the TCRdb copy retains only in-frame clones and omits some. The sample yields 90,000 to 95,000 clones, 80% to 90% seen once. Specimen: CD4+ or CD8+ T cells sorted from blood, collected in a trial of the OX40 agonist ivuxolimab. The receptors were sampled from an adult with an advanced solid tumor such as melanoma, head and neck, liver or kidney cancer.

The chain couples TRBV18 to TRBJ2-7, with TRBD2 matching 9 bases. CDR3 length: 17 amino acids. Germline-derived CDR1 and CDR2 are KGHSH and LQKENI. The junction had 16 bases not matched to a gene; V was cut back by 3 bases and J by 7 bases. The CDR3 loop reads CASSPGVSSGRRGEQYV. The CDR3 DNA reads TGTGCCAGCTCACCCGGAGTAAGTAGCGGGAGACGGGGGGAGCAGTACGTC.

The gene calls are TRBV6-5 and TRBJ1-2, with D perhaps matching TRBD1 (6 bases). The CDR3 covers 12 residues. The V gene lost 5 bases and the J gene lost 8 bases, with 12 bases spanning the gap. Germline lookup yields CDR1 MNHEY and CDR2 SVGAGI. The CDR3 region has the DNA TGTGCCAGCAGTGGCCCCCAGGGGGGCTACACCTTC. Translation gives CASSGPQGGYTF.

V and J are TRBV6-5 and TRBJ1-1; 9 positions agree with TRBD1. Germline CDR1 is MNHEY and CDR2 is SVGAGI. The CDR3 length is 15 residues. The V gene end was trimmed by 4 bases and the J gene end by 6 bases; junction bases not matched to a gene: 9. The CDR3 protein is CASSWTGQGIAEAFF. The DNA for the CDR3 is TGTGCCAGCAGTTGGACCGGACAGGGGATCGCTGAAGCTTTCTTT.

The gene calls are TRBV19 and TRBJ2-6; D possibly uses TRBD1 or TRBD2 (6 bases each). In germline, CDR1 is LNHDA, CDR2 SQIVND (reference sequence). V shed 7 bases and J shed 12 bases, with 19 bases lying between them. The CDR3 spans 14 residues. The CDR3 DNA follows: TGTGCCAGTAACGGGGGCAGGGTGAGGGGCGTCCTGACTTTC. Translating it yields CASNGGRVRGVLTF.

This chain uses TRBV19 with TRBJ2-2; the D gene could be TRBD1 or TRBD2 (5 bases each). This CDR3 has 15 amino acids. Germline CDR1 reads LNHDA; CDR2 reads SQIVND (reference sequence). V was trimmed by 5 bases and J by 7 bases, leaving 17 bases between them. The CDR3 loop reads CASSLTGTVNGELFF. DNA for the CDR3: TGTGCCAGTAGTCTGACCGGGACGGTGAACGGGGAGCTGTTTTTT.

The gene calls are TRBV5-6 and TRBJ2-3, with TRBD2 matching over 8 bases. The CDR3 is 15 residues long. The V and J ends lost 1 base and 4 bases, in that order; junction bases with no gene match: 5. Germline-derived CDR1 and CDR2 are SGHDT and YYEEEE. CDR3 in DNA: TGTGCCAGCAGCTTGCAAGCGGGAGAGTCAGATACGCAGTATTTT. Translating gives CASSLQAGESDTQYF.

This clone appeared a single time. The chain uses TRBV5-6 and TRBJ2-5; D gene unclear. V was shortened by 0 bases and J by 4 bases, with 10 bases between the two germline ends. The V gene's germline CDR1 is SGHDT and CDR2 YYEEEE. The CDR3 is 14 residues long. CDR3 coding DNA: TGTGCCAGCAGCTTGGGTTTAGGGATAGAGACCCAGTACTTC. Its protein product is CASSLGLGIETQYF.

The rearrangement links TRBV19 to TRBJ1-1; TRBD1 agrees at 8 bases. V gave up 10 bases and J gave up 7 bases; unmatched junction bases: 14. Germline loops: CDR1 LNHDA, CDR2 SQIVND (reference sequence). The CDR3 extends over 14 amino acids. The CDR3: CATGQRQGFSEAFF. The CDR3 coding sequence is TGTGCCACCGGACAAAGACAGGGGTTCAGTGAAGCTTTCTTT. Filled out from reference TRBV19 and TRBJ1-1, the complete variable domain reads DGGITQSPKYLFRKEGQNVTLSCEQNLNHDAMYWYRQDPGQGLRLIYYSQIVNDFQKGDIAEGYSVSREKKESFPLTVTSAQKNPTAFYLCATGQRQGFSEAFFGQGTRLTVV.

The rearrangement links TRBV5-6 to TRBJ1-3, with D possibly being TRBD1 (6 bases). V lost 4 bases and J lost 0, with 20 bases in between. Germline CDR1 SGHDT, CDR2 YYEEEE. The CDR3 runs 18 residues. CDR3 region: CASSLRQESWLSGNTIYF. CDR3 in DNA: TGTGCCAGCAGCCTCCGACAGGAAAGTTGGCTCTCTGGAAACACCATATATTTT.

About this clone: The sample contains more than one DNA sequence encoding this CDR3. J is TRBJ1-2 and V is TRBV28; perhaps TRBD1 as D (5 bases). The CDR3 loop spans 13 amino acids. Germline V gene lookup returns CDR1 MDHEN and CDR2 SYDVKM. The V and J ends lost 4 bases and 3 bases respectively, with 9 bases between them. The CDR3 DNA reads TGTGCCAGCAGTTCTGGGGGAGACTATGGCTACACCTTC. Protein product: CASSSGGDYGYTF.

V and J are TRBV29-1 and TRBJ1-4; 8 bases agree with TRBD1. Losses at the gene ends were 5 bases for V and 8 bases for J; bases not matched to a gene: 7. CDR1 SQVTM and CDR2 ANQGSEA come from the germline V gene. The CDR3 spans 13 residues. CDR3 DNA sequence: TGCAGCGTTCCCGGGACAGGAGAAGAAAAACTGTTTTTT. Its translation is CSVPGTGEEKLFF.

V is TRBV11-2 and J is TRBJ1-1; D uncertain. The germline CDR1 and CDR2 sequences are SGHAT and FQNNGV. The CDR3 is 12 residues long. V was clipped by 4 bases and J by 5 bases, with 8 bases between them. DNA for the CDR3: TGTGCCAGCAGCTCCATGAGAACTGAAGCTTTCTTT. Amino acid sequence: CASSSMRTEAFF. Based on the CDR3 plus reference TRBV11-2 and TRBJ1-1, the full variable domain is EAGVAQSPRYKIIEKRQSVAFWCNPISGHATLYWYQQILGQGPKLLIQFQNNGVVDDSQLPKDRFSAERLKGVDSTLKIQPAKLEDSAVYLCASSSMRTEAFFGQGTRLTVV.

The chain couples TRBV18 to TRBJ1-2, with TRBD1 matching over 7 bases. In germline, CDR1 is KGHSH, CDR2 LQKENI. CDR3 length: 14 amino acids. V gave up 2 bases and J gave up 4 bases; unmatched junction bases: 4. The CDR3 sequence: CASSPSGGFYGYTF. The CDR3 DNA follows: TGTGCCAGCTCACCATCAGGGGGTTTCTATGGCTACACCTTC.

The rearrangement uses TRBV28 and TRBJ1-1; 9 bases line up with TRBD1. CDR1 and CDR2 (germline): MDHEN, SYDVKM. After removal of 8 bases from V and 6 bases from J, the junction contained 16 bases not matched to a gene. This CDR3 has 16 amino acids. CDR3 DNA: TGTGCCAGCCTACCCTTTCCCGGGACAGGGATCCCTGAAGCTTTCTTT. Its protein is CASLPFPGTGIPEAFF.

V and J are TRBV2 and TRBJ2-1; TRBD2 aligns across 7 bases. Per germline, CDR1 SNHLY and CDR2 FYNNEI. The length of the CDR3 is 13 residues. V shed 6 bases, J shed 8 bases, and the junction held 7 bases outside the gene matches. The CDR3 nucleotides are TGTGCCAGCAGGTCCCAAGGGAGGGATGAGCAGTTCTTC. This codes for CASRSQGRDEQFF.

The CDR3, as DNA: TGTGCCAGCATTAGGAGTGTCGGGGAGACCCAGTACTTC. Protein: CASIRSVGETQYF. V is TRBV6-1 and J is TRBJ2-5; no clear D. The germline V and J ends were trimmed by 7 bases and 5 bases, with 14 bases remaining between them. This CDR3 has 13 amino acids. Germline assignment: CDR1 MNHNS and CDR2 SASEGT.

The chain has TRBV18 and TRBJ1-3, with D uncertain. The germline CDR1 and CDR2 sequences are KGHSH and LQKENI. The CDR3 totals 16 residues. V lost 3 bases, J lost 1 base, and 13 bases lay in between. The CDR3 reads CASSPPVSGSGNTIYF. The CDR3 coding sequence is TGTGCCAGCTCACCCCCAGTTTCGGGGTCTGGAAACACCATATATTTT.

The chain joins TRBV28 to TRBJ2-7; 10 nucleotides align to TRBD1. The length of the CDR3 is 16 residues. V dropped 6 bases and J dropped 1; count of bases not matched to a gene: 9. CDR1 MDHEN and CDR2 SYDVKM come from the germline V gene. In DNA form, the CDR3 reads TGTGCCAGCAGACCGCGACAGGGGGCCTTTTCCTACGAGCAGTACTTC. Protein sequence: CASRPRQGAFSYEQYF.

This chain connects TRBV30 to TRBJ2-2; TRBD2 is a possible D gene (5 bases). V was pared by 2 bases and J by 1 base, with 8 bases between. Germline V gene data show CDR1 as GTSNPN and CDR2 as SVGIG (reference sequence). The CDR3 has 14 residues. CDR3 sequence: CAWSPGMNTGELFF. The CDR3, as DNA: TGTGCCTGGAGTCCCGGGATGAACACCGGGGAGCTGTTTTTT.

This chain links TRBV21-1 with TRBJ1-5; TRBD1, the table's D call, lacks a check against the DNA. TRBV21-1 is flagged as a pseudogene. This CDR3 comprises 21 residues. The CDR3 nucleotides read TGTGCCAGCAGCAAAGCGTGGTTCCCGGGACAGGGAATTGTTGTCAATCAGCCCCAGCATTTT. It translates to CASSKAWFPGQGIVVNQPQHF.

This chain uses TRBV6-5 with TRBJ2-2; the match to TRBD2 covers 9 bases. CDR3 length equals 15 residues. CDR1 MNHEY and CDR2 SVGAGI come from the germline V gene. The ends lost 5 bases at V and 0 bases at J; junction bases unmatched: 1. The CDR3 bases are TGTGCCAGCAGTGGCGGGAGGGCGAACACCGGGGAGCTGTTTTTT. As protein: CASSGGRANTGELFF.

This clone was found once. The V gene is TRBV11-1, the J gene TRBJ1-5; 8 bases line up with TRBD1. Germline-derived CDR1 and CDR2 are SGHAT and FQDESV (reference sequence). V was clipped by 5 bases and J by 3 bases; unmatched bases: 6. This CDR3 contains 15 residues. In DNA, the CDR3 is TGTGCCAGCAGCAGAAAACAGGGGGACAATCAGCCCCAGCATTTT. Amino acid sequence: CASSRKQGDNQPQHF.

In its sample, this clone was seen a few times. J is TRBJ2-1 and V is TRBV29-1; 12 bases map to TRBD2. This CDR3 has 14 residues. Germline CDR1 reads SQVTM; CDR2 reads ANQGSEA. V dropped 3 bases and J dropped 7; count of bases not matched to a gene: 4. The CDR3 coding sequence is TGCAGCGTTGAGCGGACTAGCGGGGTTAATGAGCAGTTCTTC. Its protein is CSVERTSGVNEQFF.

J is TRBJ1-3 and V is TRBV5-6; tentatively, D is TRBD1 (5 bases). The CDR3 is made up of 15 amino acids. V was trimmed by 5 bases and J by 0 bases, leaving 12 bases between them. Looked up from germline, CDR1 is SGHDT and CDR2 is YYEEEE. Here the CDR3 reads CASRPGGSSGNTIYF. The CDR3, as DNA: TGTGCCAGCAGGCCTGGGGGTAGCTCTGGAAACACCATATATTTT.